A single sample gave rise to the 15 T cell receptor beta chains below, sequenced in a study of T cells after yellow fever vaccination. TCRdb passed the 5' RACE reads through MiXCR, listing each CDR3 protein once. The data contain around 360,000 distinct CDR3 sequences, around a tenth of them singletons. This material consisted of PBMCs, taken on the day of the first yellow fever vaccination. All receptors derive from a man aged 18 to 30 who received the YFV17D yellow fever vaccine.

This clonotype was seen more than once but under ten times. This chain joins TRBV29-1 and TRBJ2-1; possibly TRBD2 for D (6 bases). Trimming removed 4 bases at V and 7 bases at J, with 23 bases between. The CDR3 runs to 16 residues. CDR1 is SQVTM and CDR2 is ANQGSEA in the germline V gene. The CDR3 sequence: CSVVNRGTAPRNEQFF. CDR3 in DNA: TGCAGCGTTGTAAACCGCGGGACGGCCCCCCGGAATGAGCAGTTCTTC.

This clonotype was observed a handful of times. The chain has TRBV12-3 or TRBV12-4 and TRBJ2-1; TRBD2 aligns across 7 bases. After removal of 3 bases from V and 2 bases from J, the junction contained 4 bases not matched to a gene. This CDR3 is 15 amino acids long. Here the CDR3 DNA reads TGTGCCAGCAGTTTTAGGGAGGGAACCTACAATGAGCAGTTCTTC. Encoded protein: CASSFREGTYNEQFF.

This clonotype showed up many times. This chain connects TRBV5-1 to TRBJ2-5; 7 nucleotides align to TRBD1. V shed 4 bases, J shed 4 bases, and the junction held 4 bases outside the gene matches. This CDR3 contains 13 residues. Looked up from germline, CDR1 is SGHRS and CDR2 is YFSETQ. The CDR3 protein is CASSRGRGETQYF. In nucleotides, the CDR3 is TGCGCCAGCAGCAGGGGGCGCGGAGAGACCCAGTACTTC.

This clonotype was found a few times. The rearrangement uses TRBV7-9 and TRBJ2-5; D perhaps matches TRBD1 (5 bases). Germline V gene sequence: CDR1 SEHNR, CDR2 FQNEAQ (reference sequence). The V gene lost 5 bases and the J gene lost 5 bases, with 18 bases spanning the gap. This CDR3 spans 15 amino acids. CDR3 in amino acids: CASSQARGAGETQYF. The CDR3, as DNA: TGTGCCAGCAGCCAAGCACGTGGGGCTGGGGAGACCCAGTACTTC.

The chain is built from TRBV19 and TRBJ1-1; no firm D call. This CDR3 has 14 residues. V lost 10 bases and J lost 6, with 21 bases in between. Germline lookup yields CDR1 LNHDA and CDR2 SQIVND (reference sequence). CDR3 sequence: CATQPFETHAEAFF. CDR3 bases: TGTGCCACCCAGCCCTTCGAGACACACGCTGAAGCTTTCTTT.

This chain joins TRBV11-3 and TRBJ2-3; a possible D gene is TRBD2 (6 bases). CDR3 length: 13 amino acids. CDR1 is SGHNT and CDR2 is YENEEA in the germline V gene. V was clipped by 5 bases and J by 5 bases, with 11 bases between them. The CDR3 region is CASSRRERDTQYF. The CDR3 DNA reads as TGTGCCAGCAGCCGACGGGAGAGAGATACGCAGTATTTT.

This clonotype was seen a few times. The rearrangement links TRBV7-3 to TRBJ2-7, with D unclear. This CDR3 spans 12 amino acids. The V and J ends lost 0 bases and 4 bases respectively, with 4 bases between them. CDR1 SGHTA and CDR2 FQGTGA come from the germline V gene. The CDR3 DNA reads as TGTGCCAGCAGCTTAACCGATTACGAGCAGTACGTC. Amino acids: CASSLTDYEQYV.

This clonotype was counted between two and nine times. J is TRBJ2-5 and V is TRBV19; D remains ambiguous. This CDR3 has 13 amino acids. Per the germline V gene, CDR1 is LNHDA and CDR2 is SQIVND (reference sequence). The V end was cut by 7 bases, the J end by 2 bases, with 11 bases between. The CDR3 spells CASNEDGQETQYF. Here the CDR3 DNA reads TGTGCCAGTAATGAAGACGGACAAGAGACCCAGTACTTC.

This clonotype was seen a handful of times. CDR3 amino acids: CASSLAPGETDTQYF. The CDR3 region has the DNA TGTGCCAGCAGCTTGGCGCCGGGGGAGACAGATACGCAGTATTTT. The chain recombines TRBV5-8 with TRBJ2-3; possible D gene TRBD2, 6 bases. This CDR3 has 15 residues. In germline, CDR1 is SGHTS, CDR2 YDEGEE. Trimming took off 0 bases at V and 3 bases at J, with 11 bases between the two ends.

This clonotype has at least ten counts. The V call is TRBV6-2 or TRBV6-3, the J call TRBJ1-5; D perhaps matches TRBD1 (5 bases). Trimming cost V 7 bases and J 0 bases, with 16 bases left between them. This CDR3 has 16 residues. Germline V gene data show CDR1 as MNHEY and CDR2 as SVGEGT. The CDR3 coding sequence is TGTGCCAGCACCCAGACCTACAGGTATAGCAATCAGCCCCAGCATTTT. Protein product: CASTQTYRYSNQPQHF.

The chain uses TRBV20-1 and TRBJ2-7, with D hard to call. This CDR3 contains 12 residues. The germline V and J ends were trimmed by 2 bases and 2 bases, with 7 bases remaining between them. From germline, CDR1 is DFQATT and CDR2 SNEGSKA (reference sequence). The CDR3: CSARPSPYEQYV. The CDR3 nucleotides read TGCAGTGCTAGACCCAGTCCCTACGAGCAGTACGTC.

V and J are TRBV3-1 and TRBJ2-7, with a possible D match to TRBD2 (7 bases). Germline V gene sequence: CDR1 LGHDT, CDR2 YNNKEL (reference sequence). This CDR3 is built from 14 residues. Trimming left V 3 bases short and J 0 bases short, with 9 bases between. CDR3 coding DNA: TGTGCCAGCAGCCAGCGGGGGCCCTCCTACGAGCAGTACTTC. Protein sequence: CASSQRGPSYEQYF.

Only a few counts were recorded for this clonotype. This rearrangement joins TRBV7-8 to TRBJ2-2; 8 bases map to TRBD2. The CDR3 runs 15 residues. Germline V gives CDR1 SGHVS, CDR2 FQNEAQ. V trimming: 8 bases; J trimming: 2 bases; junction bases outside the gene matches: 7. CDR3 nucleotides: TGTGCCAGCCACGAGAGCGGGGGTAACACCGGGGAGCTGTTTTTT. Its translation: CASHESGGNTGELFF.

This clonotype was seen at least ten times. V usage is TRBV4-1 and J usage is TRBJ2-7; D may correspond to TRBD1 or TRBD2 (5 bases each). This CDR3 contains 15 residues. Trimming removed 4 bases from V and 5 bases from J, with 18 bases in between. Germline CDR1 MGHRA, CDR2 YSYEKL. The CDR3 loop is CASSPGPWSDNEQYF. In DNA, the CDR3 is TGCGCCAGCAGCCCGGGGCCTTGGTCGGATAACGAGCAGTACTTC.

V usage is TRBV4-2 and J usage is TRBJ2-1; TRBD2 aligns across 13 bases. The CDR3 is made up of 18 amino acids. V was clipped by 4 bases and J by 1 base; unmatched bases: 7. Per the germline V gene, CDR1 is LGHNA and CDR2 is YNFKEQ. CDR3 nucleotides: TGTGCCAGCAGCCGAGAACTAGCGGGGGGGGGGTCCTACAATGAGCAGTTCTTC. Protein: CASSRELAGGGSYNEQFF.